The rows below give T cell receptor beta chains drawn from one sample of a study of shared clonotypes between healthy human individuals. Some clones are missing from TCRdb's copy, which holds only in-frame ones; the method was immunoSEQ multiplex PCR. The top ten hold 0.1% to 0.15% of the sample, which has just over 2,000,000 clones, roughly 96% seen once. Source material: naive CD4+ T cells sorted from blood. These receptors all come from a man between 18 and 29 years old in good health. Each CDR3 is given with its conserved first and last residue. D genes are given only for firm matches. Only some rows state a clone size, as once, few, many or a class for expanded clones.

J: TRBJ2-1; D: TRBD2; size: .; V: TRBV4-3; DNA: TGCGCCAGCAGCCAGGGTCCTAGCGGGACTTACAATGAGCAGTTCTTC; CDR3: CASSQGPSGTYNEQFF
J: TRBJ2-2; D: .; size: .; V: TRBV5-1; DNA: TGCGCCAGCAGCACAACAGGGTATGCCGGGGAGCTGTTTTTT; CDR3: CASSTTGYAGELFF
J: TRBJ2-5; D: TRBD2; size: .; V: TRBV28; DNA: TGTGCCAGCAGTTTAAACGGACTAGCGCAAGAGACCCAGTACTTC; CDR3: CASSLNGLAQETQYF
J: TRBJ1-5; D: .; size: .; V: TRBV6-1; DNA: TGTGCCAGCACCCCACGGGGGGCTAACAATCAGCCCCAGCATTTT; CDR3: CASTPRGANNQPQHF
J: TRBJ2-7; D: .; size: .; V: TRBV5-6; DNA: TGTGCCAGCAGCTTGACGGGTACCTACGAGCAGTACTTC; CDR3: CASSLTGTYEQYF
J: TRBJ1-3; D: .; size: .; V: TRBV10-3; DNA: TGTGCCATCAGTGAGTCGGCAGGGACGTCTGGAAACACCATATATTTT; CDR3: CAISESAGTSGNTIYF
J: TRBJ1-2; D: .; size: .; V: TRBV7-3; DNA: TGTGCCAGCAGCTTAACGGGCCTAACACCAGGCTATGGCTACACCTTC; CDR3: CASSLTGLTPGYGYTF
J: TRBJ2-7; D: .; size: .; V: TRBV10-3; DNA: TGTGCCATCAGAGAGGGGGGGCCTGGGTCCTACGAGCAGTACTTC; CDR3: CAIREGGPGSYEQYF
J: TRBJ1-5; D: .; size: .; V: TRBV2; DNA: TGTGCCAGCAGTGCATGGGCCCTGAATCAGCCCCAGCATTTT; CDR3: CASSAWALNQPQHF
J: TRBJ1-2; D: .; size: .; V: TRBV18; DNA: TGTGCCAGCTCACCTGGTCAGGGGCTTAGGGCGCACTATGGCTACACCTTC; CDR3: CASSPGQGLRAHYGYTF
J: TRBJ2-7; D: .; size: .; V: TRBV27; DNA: TGTGCCAGCCATAAGGCACTCGGGTACGAGCAGTACTTC; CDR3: CASHKALGYEQYF
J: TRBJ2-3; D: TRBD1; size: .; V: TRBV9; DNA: TGTGCCAGCAGCGCCCACCGGGGACAGGCCCGCACAGATACGCAGTATTTT; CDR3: CASSAHRGQARTDTQYF
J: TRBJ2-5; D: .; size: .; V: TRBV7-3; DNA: TGTGCCAGCAGCGTCCGCCCCGGGGAGACCCAGTACTTC; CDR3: CASSVRPGETQYF
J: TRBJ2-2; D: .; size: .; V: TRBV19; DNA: TGTGCCAGTAGTATAGATGGGAGGCCCCACACCGGGGAGCTGTTTTTT; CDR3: CASSIDGRPHTGELFF
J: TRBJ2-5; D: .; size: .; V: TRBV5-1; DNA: TGCGCCAGCAGCCGGGCTCTCGACGGGGAGACCCAGTACTTC; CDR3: CASSRALDGETQYF
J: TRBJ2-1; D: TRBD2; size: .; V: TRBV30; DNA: TGTGCCTGGCTTGGCGGGAGGTCCCGCAATGAGCAGTTCTTC; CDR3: CAWLGGRSRNEQFF
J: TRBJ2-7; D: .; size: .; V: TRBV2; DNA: TGTGCCAGCAGTGAAGGTCACCAGATCAACACCTACGAGCAGTACTTC; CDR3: CASSEGHQINTYEQYF
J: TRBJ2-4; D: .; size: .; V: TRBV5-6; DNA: TGTGCCAGCAGCTTTAGGTTGACAGACAAAAACATTCAGTACTTC; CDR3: CASSFRLTDKNIQYF
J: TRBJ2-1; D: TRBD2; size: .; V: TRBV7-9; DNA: TGTGCCAGCAGCGTAGCGGGGGGCCAGGGCGAGCAGTTCTTC; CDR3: CASSVAGGQGEQFF
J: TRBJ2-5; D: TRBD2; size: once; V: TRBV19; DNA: TGTGCCAGTGGGGCTAGCGGGAGGGCCTGGGAGACCCAGTACTTC; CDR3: CASGASGRAWETQYF
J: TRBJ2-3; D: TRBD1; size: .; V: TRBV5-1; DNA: TGCGCCAGCACTTACGGACAGGCAAGCACAGATACGCAGTATTTT; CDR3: CASTYGQASTDTQYF
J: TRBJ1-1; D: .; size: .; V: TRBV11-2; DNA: TGTGCCAGCAGCTCCAAGGGGAACACTGAAGCTTTCTTT; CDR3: CASSSKGNTEAFF
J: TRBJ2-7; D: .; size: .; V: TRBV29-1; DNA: TGCAGCGCCACAAAGGCTAGCTTATCCTACGAGCAGTACTTC; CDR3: CSATKASLSYEQYF
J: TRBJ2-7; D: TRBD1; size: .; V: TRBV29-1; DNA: TGCAGCGTTGTGGGACAGGGAATGTTCGAGCAGTACTTC; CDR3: CSVVGQGMFEQYF
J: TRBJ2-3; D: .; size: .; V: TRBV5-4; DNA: TGTGCCAGCAGCTTGGGAGGAACTGCCTCCATTTCAAATACGCAGTATTTT; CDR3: CASSLGGTASISNTQYF
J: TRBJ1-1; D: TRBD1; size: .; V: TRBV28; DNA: TGTGCCAGCAGTTTAGGAGTTTTCAGGGGGTTGAACACTGAAGCTTTCTTT; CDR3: CASSLGVFRGLNTEAFF
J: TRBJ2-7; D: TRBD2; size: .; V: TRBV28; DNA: TGTGCCAGCAGTCCGGGACTAGGAAAGGTCTACGAGCAGTACTTC; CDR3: CASSPGLGKVYEQYF
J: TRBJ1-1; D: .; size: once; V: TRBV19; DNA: TGTGCCAGTAGGAGGGTTACGAACACTGAAGCTTTCTTT; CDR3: CASRRVTNTEAFF
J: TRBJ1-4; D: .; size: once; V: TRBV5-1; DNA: TGCGCCAGCAGCTTGGCTTACGGGGGAACTGAAAAACTGTTTTTT; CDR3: CASSLAYGGTEKLFF
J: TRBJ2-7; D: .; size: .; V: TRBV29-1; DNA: TGCAGCGTCCGGGACATCGGCTACGAGCAGTACTTC; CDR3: CSVRDIGYEQYF
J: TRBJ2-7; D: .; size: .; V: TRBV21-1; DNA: TGTGCCAGCAGCAACCTCAGGGACTACGAGCAGTACTTC; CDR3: CASSNLRDYEQYF
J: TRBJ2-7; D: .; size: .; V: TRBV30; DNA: TGTGCCTGGAGTGCCGCATTGAGGGGCGAGCAGTACTTC; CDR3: CAWSAALRGEQYF
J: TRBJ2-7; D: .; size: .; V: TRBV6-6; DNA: TGTGCCAGCAGTAACAGGGACGAGCAGTACTTC; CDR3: CASSNRDEQYF
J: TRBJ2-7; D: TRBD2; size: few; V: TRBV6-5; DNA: TGTGCCAGCAGGTTACTAGCGTCTTACGAGCAGTACTTC; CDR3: CASRLLASYEQYF
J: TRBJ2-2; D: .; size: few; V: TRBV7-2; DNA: TGTGCCAGCAGCTTAGACCGGGAGCTGTTTTTT; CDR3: CASSLDRELFF
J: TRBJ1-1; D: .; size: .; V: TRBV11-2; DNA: TGTGCCAGCAGCGCTCGTGTAGGGGGGACTGAAGCTTTCTTT; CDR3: CASSARVGGTEAFF
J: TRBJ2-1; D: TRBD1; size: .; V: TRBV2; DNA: TGTGCCAGCAGTTCTACAGGGGATGAGCAGTTCTTC; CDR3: CASSSTGDEQFF
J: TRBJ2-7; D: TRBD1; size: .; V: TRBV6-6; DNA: TGTGCCAGCAGTTACTCTCGGACAGGGGCAGCCTACGAGCAGTACTTC; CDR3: CASSYSRTGAAYEQYF
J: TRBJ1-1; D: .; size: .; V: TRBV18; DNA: TGTGCCAGCTCATCGTTTTGGGGGCCCGAAGCTTTCTTT; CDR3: CASSSFWGPEAFF
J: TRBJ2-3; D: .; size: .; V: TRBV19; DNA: TGTGCCAGTAGGGGTATTGGCACAGATACGCAGTATTTT; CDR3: CASRGIGTDTQYF
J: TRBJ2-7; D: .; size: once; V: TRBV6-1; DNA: TGTGCCAGCAGTAGGGACCTCCTCCCCGACGAGCAGTACTTC; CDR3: CASSRDLLPDEQYF
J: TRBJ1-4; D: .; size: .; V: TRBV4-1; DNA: TGCGCCAGCAGCCAAGATCGTGAATCACAGGCCTCTGAAAAACTGTTTTTT; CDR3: CASSQDRESQASEKLFF
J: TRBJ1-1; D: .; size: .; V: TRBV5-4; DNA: TGTGCCAGCAGCTTGGGGGTGAACACTGAAGCTTTCTTT; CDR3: CASSLGVNTEAFF
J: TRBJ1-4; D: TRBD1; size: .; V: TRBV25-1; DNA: TGTGCCAGCGGGGGACAGGGGAGTGGAAAACTGTTTTTT; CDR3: CASGGQGSGKLFF
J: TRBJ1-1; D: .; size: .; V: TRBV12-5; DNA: TGTGCTAGTGGTTTGGTAGTTGACAGAATGAACACTGAAGCTTTCTTT; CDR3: CASGLVVDRMNTEAFF
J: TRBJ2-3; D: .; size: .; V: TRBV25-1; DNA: TGTGCCAGCAGTGATAGGTTAAGCACAGATACGCAGTATTTT; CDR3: CASSDRLSTDTQYF
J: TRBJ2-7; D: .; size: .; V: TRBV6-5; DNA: TGTGCCAGCAGTTTCTCACAGGGGACTACCTACGAGCAGTACTTC; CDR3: CASSFSQGTTYEQYF
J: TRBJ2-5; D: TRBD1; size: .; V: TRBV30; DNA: TGTGCCTGGAGTGGACAGGGCCAAGAGACCCAGTACTTC; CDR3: CAWSGQGQETQYF
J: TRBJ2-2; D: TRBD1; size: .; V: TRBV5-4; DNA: TGTGCCAGCAGCTTACCGGGACAGGGAAGCACCGGGGAGCTGTTTTTT; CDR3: CASSLPGQGSTGELFF
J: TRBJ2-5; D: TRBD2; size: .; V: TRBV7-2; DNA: TGTGCCAGCAGCTTAGAACTCGCGGGAGGGAGAGAGACCCAGTACTTC; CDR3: CASSLELAGGRETQYF
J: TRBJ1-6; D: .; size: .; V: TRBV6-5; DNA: TGTGCCAGCAGTTACTCCCCGGGAGAAGGGAATTCACCCCTCCACTTT; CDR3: CASSYSPGEGNSPLHF
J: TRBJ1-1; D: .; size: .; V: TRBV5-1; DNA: TGCGCCAGCAGCCCGGGACACCTGAACACTGAAGCTTTCTTT; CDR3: CASSPGHLNTEAFF